The 13 T cell receptor beta chains below come from one sample, sequenced in a study of CD8+CD57+ T cells in acquired aplastic anemia. Sequenced patients had shown CD8+CD57+ cell expansion by flow cytometry. Both TCR beta VDJ combination and CDR3 sequence profiling were carried out. Genomic DNA was the template for this profiling. TCRdb itself ran the reads through MiXCR, one entry per CDR3 protein. This table has about 200,000 distinct CDR3 sequences, 65% appearing once. Sequencing was done on a sample of sorted CD4+, CD8+, or CD8+CD57+ T cells (not recorded which) from PBMCs. The receptors derive from a human donor with aplastic anemia.

This clonotype was counted a few times. V gene TRBV10-2 combines with J gene TRBJ2-5; weak D call: TRBD2 (6 bases). V was shortened by 8 bases and J by 0 bases, with 19 bases between the two germline ends. Germline V lookup: CDR1 WSHSY, CDR2 SAAADI. This CDR3 spans 16 amino acids. CDR3 coding DNA: TGCGCCAGCGCCCCCTCAGGGACTTACCACCAAGAGACCCAGTACTTC. It specifies CASAPSGTYHQETQYF.

This chain joins TRBV24-1 and TRBJ1-5; 7 nucleotides agree with TRBD1. The germline V gene encodes CDR1 KGHDR and CDR2 SFDVKD. With V trimmed by 5 bases and J by 6 bases, 3 bases remained unmatched. This CDR3 region has 13 residues. In nucleotides, the CDR3 is TGTGCCACCAGTGGACAGGGTGGTCAGCCCCAGCATTTT. Its protein product is CATSGQGGQPQHF.

The chain employs TRBV7-9 and TRBJ2-5; TRBD2 matches 12 bases. This CDR3 spans 18 amino acids. Losses at the gene ends were 0 bases for V and 3 bases for J; bases not matched to a gene: 8. CDR1 is SEHNR, CDR2 FQNEAQ, per germline (reference sequence). The CDR3 loop is CASSLARGTSGLKETQYF. DNA for the CDR3: TGTGCCAGCAGCTTAGCACGGGGGACTAGCGGGCTTAAAGAGACCCAGTACTTC.

The J gene is TRBJ2-4, the V gene TRBV7-9; TRBD2 matches 7 bases. J lost 9 bases, V lost 5 bases, and 4 bases had no gene match. This CDR3 is built from 12 residues. The germline V gene has CDR1 SEHNR and CDR2 FQNEAQ (reference sequence). DNA for the CDR3: TGTGCCAGCAGCGGGGGGGGGAGCATTCAGTACTTC. It encodes CASSGGGSIQYF.

The chain links TRBV7-9 to TRBJ2-6; 9 bases agree with TRBD1. Per the germline V gene, CDR1 is SEHNR and CDR2 is FQNEAQ (reference sequence). Trimming cost V 5 bases and J 1 base; bases outside gene matches: 6. The CDR3 has 17 residues. DNA for the CDR3: TGTGCCAGCAGCCCGGACAGGGGTACGTCTGGGGCCAACGTCCTGACTTTC. Translation gives CASSPDRGTSGANVLTF.

Concerning this clonotype itself: This likely comes from a read error, as the CDR3 has no conserved phenylalanine or tryptophan at its end. This chain uses TRBV2 with TRBJ2-1, with TRBD1 as a possible D gene (6 bases). The CDR3 consists of 13 residues. The V gene's germline CDR1 is SNHLY and CDR2 FYNNEI. With 4 bases removed from V and 6 bases from J, the gap between germline ends came to 10 bases. The CDR3 protein is CASSAWTVNEQFS. DNA for the CDR3: TGTGCCAGCAGTGCATGGACAGTCAATGAGCAGTTCTCC.

This clonotype was observed a few times. The chain combines TRBV5-1 with TRBJ2-1, with 8 bases fitting TRBD2. The V and J ends lost 0 bases and 5 bases, in that order; junction bases with no gene match: 1. The germline gives CDR1 SGHRS, CDR2 YFSETQ. This CDR3 contains 14 residues. CDR3 amino acids: CASSLGLANNEQFF. CDR3 bases: TGCGCCAGCAGCTTGGGACTAGCGAACAATGAGCAGTTCTTC.

J is TRBJ2-7 and V is TRBV24-1; D unresolved. Trimming stripped 3 bases from V and 8 bases from J, with 13 bases between. Per germline, CDR1 KGHDR and CDR2 SFDVKD. This CDR3 contains 13 residues. The DNA of the CDR3 is TGTGCCACCAGTGATCCACTGACTTCGAAGCAGTACTTC. Translated: CATSDPLTSKQYF.

This clonotype was counted ten times or more. The V call is TRBV7-9, the J call TRBJ2-2; D ambiguous. Germline loops: CDR1 SEHNR, CDR2 FQNEAQ (reference sequence). Trimming pared 5 bases from V and 2 bases from J, leaving 12 bases between. The CDR3 length is 15 residues. The CDR3 DNA sequence: TGTGCCAGCAGCCTCAGGACCCAAAACACCGGGGAGCTGTTTTTT. It specifies CASSLRTQNTGELFF.

The CDR3 here is CATVGAEAFF. In DNA, the CDR3 is TGTGCCACCGTGGGGGCTGAAGCTTTCTTT. The rearrangement links TRBV19 to TRBJ1-1, with D tentatively TRBD1 (5 bases). This CDR3 is built from 10 residues. The germline CDR1 and CDR2 sequences are LNHDA and SQIVND (reference sequence). Trimming removed 10 bases at V and 6 bases at J, with 9 bases between.

The rearrangement joins TRBV7-9 to TRBJ2-3; 10 positions match TRBD2. This CDR3 has 16 residues. The germline gives CDR1 SEHNR, CDR2 FQNEAQ (reference sequence). V trimming: 4 bases; J trimming: 2 bases; junction bases outside the gene matches: 6. In DNA, the CDR3 is TGTGCCAGCAGCTGGTTAGCGGGGGGTTTCACAGATACGCAGTATTTT. Translated: CASSWLAGGFTDTQYF.

The chain carries TRBV10-3 and TRBJ2-3; possibly TRBD1 for D (6 bases). V was cut by 4 bases and J by 0 bases, with 11 bases left in between. Germline assignment: CDR1 ENHRY and CDR2 SYGVKD. The CDR3 has 15 residues. CDR3 in DNA: TGTGCCATCAGTGCTCAACAGGGTAGCACAGATACGCAGTATTTT. This sequence encodes CAISAQQGSTDTQYF.

The chain carries TRBV29-1 and TRBJ2-5; TRBD2 agrees at 11 bases. This CDR3 has 12 residues. Germline-derived CDR1 and CDR2 are SQVTM and ANQGSEA. Trimming cost V 6 bases and J 9 bases; bases outside gene matches: 6. The CDR3 is CSVTSGAGAQYF. As DNA, the CDR3 is TGCAGCGTGACTAGCGGGGCCGGGGCCCAGTACTTC.